This T cell receptor beta chain is drawn from a study of T cell responses to AZD1222 COVID-19 vaccine. About this clone: What it binds is not known.

Notes on the study in general: The study sampled repertoires only after the peak T cell response. It should be noted that donors were predominantly white British and more often female, and clonal diversity was possibly underestimated.

Method: immunoSEQ multiplex PCR; TCRdb's copy keeps in-frame clones and lacks some. The table has 100,000 to 150,000 clones, approximately 90% seen once. V was clipped by 0 bases and J by 0 bases, with 9 bases between them. This CDR3 contains 16 residues. Germline V gene lookup returns CDR1 LGHNA and CDR2 YSLEER. The material sequenced was peripheral blood, taken on day 0 of AZD1222 vaccination. The source is an adult in good health. J is TRBJ1-5 and V is TRBV4-3; D uncertain. The CDR3 DNA reads as TGCGCCAGCAGCCAAGACTACATCTATAGCAATCAGCCCCAGCATTTT. Amino acid sequence: CASSQDYIYSNQPQHF.